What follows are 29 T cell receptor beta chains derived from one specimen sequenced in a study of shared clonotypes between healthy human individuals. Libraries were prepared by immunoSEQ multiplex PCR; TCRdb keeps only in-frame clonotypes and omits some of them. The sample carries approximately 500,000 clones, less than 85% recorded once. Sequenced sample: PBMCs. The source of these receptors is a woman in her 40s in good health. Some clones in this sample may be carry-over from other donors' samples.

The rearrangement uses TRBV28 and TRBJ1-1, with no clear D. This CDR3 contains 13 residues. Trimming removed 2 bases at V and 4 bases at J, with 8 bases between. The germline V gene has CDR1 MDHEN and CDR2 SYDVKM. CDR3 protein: CASSLRPTTEAFF. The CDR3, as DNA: TGTGCCAGCAGTTTAAGGCCGACCACTGAAGCTTTCTTT.

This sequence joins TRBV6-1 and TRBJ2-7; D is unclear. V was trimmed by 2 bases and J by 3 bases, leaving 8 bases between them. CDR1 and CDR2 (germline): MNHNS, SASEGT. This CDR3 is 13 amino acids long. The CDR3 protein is CASSEHLLYEQYF. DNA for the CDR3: TGTGCCAGCAGTGAACACCTCCTCTACGAGCAGTACTTC.

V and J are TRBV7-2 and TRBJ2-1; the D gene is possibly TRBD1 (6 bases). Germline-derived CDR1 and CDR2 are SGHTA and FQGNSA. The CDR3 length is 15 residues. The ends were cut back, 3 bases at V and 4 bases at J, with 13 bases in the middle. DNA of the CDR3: TGTGCCAGCAGCTTCCGCAGACAGGAGTACAATGAGCAGTTCTTC. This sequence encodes CASSFRRQEYNEQFF.

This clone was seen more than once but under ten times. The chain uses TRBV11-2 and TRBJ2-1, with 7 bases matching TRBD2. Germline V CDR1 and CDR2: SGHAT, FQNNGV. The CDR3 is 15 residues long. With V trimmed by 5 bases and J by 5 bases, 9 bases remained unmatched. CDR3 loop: CASSPRAGKDNEQFF. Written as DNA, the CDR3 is TGTGCCAGCAGCCCTAGAGCGGGAAAGGACAATGAGCAGTTCTTC.

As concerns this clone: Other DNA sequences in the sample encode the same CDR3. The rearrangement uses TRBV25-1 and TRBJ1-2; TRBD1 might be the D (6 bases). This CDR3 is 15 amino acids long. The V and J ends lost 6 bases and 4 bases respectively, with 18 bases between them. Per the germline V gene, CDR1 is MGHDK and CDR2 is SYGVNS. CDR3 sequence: CASSERAGRGYGYTF. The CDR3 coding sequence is TGTGCCAGCAGCGAACGGGCGGGCAGGGGCTATGGCTACACCTTC.

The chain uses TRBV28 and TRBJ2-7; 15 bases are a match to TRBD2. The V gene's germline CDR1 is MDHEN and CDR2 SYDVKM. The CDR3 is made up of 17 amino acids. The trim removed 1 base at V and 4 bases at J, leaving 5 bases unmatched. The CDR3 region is CASSLSSGTSGRYEQYF. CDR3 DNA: TGTGCCAGCAGTTTATCCTCCGGGACTAGCGGGAGGTACGAGCAGTACTTC.

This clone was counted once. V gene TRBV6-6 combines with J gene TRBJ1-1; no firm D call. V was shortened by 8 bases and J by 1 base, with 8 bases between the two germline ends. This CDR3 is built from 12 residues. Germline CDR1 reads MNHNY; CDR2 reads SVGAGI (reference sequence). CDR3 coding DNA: TGTGCCAGCCGAAGGGAGAACACTGAAGCTTTCTTT. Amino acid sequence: CASRRENTEAFF.

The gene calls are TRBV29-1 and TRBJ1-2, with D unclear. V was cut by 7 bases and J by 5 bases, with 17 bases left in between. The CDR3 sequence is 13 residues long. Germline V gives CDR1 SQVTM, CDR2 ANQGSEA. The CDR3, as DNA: TGCAGCGGGACGGACTCACTACCATATGGCTACACCTTC. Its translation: CSGTDSLPYGYTF.

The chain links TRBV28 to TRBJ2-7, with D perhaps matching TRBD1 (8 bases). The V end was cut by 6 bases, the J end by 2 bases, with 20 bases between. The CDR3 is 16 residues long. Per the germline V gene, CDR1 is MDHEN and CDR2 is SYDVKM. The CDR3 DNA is TGTGCCAGCAGCGAAAAACACAGGGGGAGGGCCTACGAGCAGTACTTC. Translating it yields CASSEKHRGRAYEQYF.

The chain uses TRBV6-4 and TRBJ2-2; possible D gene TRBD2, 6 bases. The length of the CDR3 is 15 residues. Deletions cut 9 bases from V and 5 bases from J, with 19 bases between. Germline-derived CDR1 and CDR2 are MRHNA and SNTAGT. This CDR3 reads CASRMFEGGTGELFF. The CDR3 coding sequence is TGTGCCAGTCGAATGTTTGAGGGAGGTACCGGGGAGCTGTTTTTT.

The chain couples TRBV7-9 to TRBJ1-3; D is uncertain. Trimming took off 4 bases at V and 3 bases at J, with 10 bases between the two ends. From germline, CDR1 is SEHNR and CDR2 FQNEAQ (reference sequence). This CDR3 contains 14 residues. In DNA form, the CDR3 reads TGTGCCAGCAGCTGGTCCTACCGTGGAAACACCATATATTTT. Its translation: CASSWSYRGNTIYF.

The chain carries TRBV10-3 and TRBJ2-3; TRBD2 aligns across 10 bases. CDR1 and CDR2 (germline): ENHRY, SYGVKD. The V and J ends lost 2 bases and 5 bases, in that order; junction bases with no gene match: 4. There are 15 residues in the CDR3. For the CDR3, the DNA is TGTGCCATCAGTGAGAGCGGGAGGGCCGGAGATACGCAGTATTTT. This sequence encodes CAISESGRAGDTQYF.

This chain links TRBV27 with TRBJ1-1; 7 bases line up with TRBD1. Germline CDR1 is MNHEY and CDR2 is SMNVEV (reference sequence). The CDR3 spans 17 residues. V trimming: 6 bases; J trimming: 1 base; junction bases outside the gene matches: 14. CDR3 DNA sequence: TGTGCCAGCAGCCCCTTATTCATCCGGACAGGGAACACTGAAGCTTTCTTT. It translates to CASSPLFIRTGNTEAFF.

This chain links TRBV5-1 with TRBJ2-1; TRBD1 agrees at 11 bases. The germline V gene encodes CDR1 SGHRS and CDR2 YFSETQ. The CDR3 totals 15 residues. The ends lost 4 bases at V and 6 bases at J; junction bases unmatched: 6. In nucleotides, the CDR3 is TGCGCCAGCAGCCAAGGACAGGGGGCGCTCAATGAGCAGTTCTTC. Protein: CASSQGQGALNEQFF. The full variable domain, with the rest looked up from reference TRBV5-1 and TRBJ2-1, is KAGVTQTPRYLIKTRGQQVTLSCSPISGHRSVSWYQQTPGQGLQFLFEYFSETQRNKGNFPGRFSGRQFSNSRSEMNVSTLELGDSALYLCASSQGQGALNEQFFGPGTRLTVL.

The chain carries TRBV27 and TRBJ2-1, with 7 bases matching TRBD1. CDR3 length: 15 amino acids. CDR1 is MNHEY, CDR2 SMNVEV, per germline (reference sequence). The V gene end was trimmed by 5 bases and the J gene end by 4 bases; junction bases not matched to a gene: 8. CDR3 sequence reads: CASSRTGWLYNEQFF. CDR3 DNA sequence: TGTGCCAGCAGTCGGACAGGTTGGTTATACAATGAGCAGTTCTTC.

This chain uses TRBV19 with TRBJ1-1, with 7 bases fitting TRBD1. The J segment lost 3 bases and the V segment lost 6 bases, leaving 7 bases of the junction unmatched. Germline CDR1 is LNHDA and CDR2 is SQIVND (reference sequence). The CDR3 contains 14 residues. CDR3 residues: CASSTGARDTEAFF. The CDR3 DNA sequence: TGTGCCAGTAGCACAGGGGCTCGGGACACTGAAGCTTTCTTT.

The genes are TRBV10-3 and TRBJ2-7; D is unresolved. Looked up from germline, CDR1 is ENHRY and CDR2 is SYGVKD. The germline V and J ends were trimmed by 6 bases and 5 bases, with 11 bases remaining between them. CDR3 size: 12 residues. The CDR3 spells CAIRSTGDEQYF. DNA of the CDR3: TGTGCCATCAGATCCACGGGCGACGAGCAGTACTTC.

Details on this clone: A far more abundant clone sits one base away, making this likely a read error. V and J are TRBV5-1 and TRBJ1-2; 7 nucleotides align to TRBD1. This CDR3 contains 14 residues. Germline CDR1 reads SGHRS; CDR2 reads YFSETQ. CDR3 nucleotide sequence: TGCGCCAACAGCCCGCGGGACAGAAACTATGGCTACACCTTC. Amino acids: CANSPRDRNYGYTF.

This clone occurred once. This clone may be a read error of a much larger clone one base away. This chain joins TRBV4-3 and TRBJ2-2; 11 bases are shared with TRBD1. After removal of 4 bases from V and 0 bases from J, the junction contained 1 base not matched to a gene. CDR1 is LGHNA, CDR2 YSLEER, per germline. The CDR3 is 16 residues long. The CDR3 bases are TGCGCCAGCAGCCGGACAGGGGGCGCGAACACCGGGGAGCTGTTTTTT. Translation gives CASSRTGGANTGELFF.

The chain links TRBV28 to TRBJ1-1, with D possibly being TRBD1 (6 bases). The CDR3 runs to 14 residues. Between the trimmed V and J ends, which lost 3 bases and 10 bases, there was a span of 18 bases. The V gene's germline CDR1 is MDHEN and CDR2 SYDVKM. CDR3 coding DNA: TGTGCCAGCAGTTTTCGCGGGGCAGGGGTGGGAGCTTTCTTT. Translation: CASSFRGAGVGAFF.

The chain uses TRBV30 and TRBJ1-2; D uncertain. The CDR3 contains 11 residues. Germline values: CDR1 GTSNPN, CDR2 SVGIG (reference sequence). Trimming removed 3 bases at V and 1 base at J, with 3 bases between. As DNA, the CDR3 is TGTGCCTGGAGCCTTAACTATGGCTACACCTTC. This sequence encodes CAWSLNYGYTF. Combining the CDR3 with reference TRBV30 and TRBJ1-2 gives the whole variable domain SQTIHQWPATLVQPVGSPLSLECTVEGTSNPNLYWYRQAAGRGLQLLFYSVGIGQISSEVPQNLSASRPQDRQFILSSKKLLLSDSGFYLCAWSLNYGYTFGSGTRLTVV.

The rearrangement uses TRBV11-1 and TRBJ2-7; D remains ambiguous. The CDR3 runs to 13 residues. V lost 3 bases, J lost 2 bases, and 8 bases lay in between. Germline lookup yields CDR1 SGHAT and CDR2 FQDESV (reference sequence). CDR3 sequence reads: CASSFSATYEQYF. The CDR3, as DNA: TGTGCCAGCAGCTTTTCAGCTACCTACGAGCAGTACTTC. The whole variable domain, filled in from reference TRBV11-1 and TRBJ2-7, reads EAEVAQSPRYKITEKSQAVAFWCDPISGHATLYWYRQILGQGPELLVQFQDESVVDDSQLPKDRFSAERLKGVDSTLKIQPAELGDSAMYLCASSFSATYEQYFGPGTRLTVT.

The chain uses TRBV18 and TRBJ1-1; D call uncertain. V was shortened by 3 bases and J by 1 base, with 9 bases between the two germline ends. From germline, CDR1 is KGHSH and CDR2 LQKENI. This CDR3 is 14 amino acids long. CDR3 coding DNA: TGTGCCAGCTCACCGGATCTTACGAACACTGAAGCTTTCTTT. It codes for CASSPDLTNTEAFF. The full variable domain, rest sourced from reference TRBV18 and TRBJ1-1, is NAGVMQNPRHLVRRRGQEARLRCSPMKGHSHVYWYRQLPEEGLKFMVYLQKENIIDESGMPKERFSAEFPKEGPSILRIQQVVRGDSAAYFCASSPDLTNTEAFFGQGTRLTVV.

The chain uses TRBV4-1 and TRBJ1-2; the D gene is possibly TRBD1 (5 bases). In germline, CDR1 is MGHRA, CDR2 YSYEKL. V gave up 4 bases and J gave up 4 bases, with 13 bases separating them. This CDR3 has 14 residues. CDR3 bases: TGCGCCAGCAGCCCGGACACGGCTATCTATGGCTACACCTTC. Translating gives CASSPDTAIYGYTF.

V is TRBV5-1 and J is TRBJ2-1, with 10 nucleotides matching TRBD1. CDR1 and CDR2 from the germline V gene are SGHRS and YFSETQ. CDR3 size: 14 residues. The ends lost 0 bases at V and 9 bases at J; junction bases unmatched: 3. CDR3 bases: TGCGCCAGCAGCTTGGGGACAGGGGGTGTTGAGCAGTTCTTC. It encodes CASSLGTGGVEQFF.

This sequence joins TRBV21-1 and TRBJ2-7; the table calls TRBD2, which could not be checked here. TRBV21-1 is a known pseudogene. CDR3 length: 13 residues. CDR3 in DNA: TGTGCCAGCCCCCCATCCCTATCCTACGAGCAGTACTTC. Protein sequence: CASPPSLSYEQYF.

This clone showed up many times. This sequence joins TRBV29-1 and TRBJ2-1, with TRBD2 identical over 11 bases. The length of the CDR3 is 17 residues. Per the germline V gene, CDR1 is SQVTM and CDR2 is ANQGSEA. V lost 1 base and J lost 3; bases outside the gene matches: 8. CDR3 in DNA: TGCAGCGTTGAAGGGTTCGCAGGGACTAGCGGCTACAATGAGCAGTTCTTC. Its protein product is CSVEGFAGTSGYNEQFF.

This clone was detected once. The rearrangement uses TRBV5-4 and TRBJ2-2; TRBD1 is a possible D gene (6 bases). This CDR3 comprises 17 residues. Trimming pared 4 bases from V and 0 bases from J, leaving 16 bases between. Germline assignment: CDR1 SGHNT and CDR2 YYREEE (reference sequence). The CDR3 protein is CASSRTTGFANTGELFF. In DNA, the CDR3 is TGTGCCAGCAGCCGAACAACAGGGTTCGCGAACACCGGGGAGCTGTTTTTT.

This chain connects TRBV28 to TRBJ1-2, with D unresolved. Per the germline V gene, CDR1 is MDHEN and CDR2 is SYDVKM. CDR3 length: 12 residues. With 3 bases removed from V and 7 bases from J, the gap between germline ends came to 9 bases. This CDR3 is CASSFPEGGYTF. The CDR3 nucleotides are TGTGCCAGCAGTTTTCCCGAGGGTGGCTACACCTTC.